The rows below give T cell receptor beta chains drawn from one sample of a study of T cell responses to AZD1222 COVID-19 vaccine. The data were produced by immunoSEQ multiplex PCR, yet TCRdb's version contains in-frame clones alone and is incomplete. The sample includes about 150,000 clones, over 75% of them seen just once. The sequenced sample was peripheral blood, obtained on day 0 of AZD1222 vaccination. Source of these receptors: an adult in good health. Each CDR3 is given with its conserved first and last residue. The D gene is left open where the match is weak. Clone size is stated in some rows and not others, as once, few, many or a class when expanded.

abundance: -; j_gene: TRBJ2-5; d_gene: -; v_gene: TRBV7-3; CDR3aa: CASSSTGQETQYF; CDR3nt: TGTGCCAGCAGCTCAACAGGGCAAGAGACCCAGTACTTC
abundance: once; j_gene: TRBJ1-3; d_gene: -; v_gene: TRBV19; CDR3aa: CASSEDSYTIYF; CDR3nt: TGTGCCAGTAGTGAAGACAGCTACACCATATATTTT
abundance: -; j_gene: TRBJ1-1; d_gene: -; v_gene: TRBV19; CDR3aa: CASSIQQNTEAFF; CDR3nt: TGTGCCAGTAGTATCCAACAGAACACTGAAGCTTTCTTT
abundance: -; j_gene: TRBJ2-3; d_gene: TRBD2; v_gene: TRBV28; CDR3aa: CASSLPSTSGRVDTQYF; CDR3nt: TGTGCCAGCAGTTTACCCTCGACTAGCGGGAGGGTTGATACGCAGTATTTT
abundance: -; j_gene: TRBJ2-7; d_gene: TRBD2; v_gene: TRBV19; CDR3aa: CASSRYGGDEQYF; CDR3nt: TGTGCCAGTAGCCGCTACGGGGGGGACGAGCAGTACTTC
abundance: -; j_gene: TRBJ2-7; d_gene: TRBD1; v_gene: TRBV15; CDR3aa: CATSRDFGDRAYEQYF; CDR3nt: TGTGCCACCAGCAGAGATTTTGGGGACAGAGCCTACGAGCAGTACTTC
abundance: -; j_gene: TRBJ2-5; d_gene: -; v_gene: TRBV21-1; CDR3aa: CASSNVERDSRAGETQYF; CDR3nt: TGTGCCAGCAGCAACGTCGAGCGGGACTCGAGGGCGGGAGAGACCCAGTACTTC
abundance: -; j_gene: TRBJ2-5; d_gene: -; v_gene: TRBV11-2; CDR3aa: CASSPSSQGRETQYF; CDR3nt: TGTGCCAGCAGCCCGTCCTCACAGGGTCGAGAGACCCAGTACTTC
abundance: once; j_gene: TRBJ2-7; d_gene: -; v_gene: TRBV6-5; CDR3aa: CASEFAGGLYEQYF; CDR3nt: TGTGCCAGTGAGTTTGCTGGGGGCCTATACGAGCAGTACTTC
abundance: -; j_gene: TRBJ2-3; d_gene: -; v_gene: TRBV5-1; CDR3aa: CASSLGPGGDTQYF; CDR3nt: TGCGCCAGCAGCTTGGGACCGGGCGGGGATACGCAGTATTTT
abundance: -; j_gene: TRBJ1-1; d_gene: TRBD1; v_gene: TRBV7-8; CDR3aa: CASSLAWAGGLPVEAFF; CDR3nt: TGTGCCAGCAGCTTAGCGTGGGCAGGGGGTCTACCCGTCGAAGCTTTCTTT
abundance: -; j_gene: TRBJ1-2; d_gene: -; v_gene: TRBV7-6; CDR3aa: CASSPKVAANYGYTF; CDR3nt: TGTGCCAGCAGCCCTAAAGTTGCAGCCAACTATGGCTACACCTTC
abundance: -; j_gene: TRBJ1-4; d_gene: -; v_gene: TRBV28; CDR3aa: CARFPDPNEKLFF; CDR3nt: TGTGCCAGGTTTCCGGACCCTAATGAAAAACTGTTTTTT
abundance: once; j_gene: TRBJ1-5; d_gene: -; v_gene: TRBV5-8; CDR3aa: CASDPGGLGNSNQPQHF; CDR3nt: TGTGCCAGCGACCCCGGGGGGCTGGGGAATAGCAATCAGCCCCAGCATTTT
abundance: -; j_gene: TRBJ2-3; d_gene: TRBD2; v_gene: TRBV5-4; CDR3aa: CASSLGPRLAGSSTDTQYF; CDR3nt: TGTGCCAGCAGCTTGGGGCCACGGCTAGCGGGTTCGAGCACAGATACGCAGTATTTT
abundance: -; j_gene: TRBJ1-1; d_gene: -; v_gene: TRBV7-2; CDR3aa: CASSSISGTEAFF; CDR3nt: TGTGCCAGCAGCTCTATCTCGGGGACTGAAGCTTTCTTT
abundance: few; j_gene: TRBJ1-5; d_gene: -; v_gene: TRBV2; CDR3aa: CASRGGIQNQPQHF; CDR3nt: TGTGCCAGCAGGGGGGGGATACAGAATCAGCCCCAGCATTTT
abundance: -; j_gene: TRBJ2-3; d_gene: TRBD2; v_gene: TRBV7-3; CDR3aa: CASSSTRLAGGDTQYF; CDR3nt: TGTGCCAGCAGCTCAACGAGACTAGCGGGGGGAGATACGCAGTATTTT
abundance: -; j_gene: TRBJ1-4; d_gene: -; v_gene: TRBV7-2; CDR3aa: CASSSPLVGPTNEKLFF; CDR3nt: TGTGCCAGCAGCTCCCCGTTGGTGGGTCCAACTAATGAAAAACTGTTTTTT
abundance: once; j_gene: TRBJ2-7; d_gene: -; v_gene: TRBV25-1; CDR3aa: CAMGIGYEQYF; CDR3nt: TGTGCTATGGGCATCGGTTACGAGCAGTACTTC
abundance: -; j_gene: TRBJ2-6; d_gene: -; v_gene: TRBV19; CDR3aa: CASGPTGANVLTF; CDR3nt: TGTGCCAGTGGTCCCACTGGGGCCAACGTCCTGACTTTC
abundance: -; j_gene: TRBJ2-1; d_gene: -; v_gene: TRBV6-5; CDR3aa: CASRFSGPYNEQFF; CDR3nt: TGTGCCAGCAGATTTAGCGGCCCCTACAATGAGCAGTTCTTC
abundance: -; j_gene: TRBJ1-5; d_gene: -; v_gene: TRBV4-2; CDR3aa: CASSQEEGLASRSQHF; CDR3nt: TGTGCCAGCAGCCAAGAAGAGGGCCTTGCTTCAAGGTCCCAGCATTTT
abundance: -; j_gene: TRBJ2-3; d_gene: TRBD1; v_gene: TRBV3-1/TRBV3-2; CDR3aa: CASSQTSGTGVTDTQYF; CDR3nt: TGTGCCAGCAGCCAGACGTCCGGGACAGGGGTAACAGATACGCAGTATTTT
abundance: -; j_gene: TRBJ1-3; d_gene: TRBD1; v_gene: TRBV5-1; CDR3aa: CASLKPNRTGVGNTIYF; CDR3nt: TGCGCCAGCTTGAAGCCGAATAGAACAGGGGTTGGAAACACCATATATTTT
abundance: -; j_gene: TRBJ2-2; d_gene: -; v_gene: TRBV7-9; CDR3aa: CASRSTKVADTGELFF; CDR3nt: TGTGCCAGCCGCTCCACGAAGGTCGCGGACACCGGGGAGCTGTTTTTT
abundance: once; j_gene: TRBJ2-1; d_gene: TRBD1; v_gene: TRBV5-1; CDR3aa: CASRTGRNEQFF; CDR3nt: TGCGCCAGCAGGACAGGGCGCAATGAGCAGTTCTTC
abundance: once; j_gene: TRBJ1-3; d_gene: -; v_gene: TRBV19; CDR3aa: CASSGGAGTPGNTIYF; CDR3nt: TGTGCCAGTAGCGGGGGGGCGGGGACGCCTGGAAACACCATATATTTT
abundance: -; j_gene: TRBJ2-7; d_gene: -; v_gene: TRBV28; CDR3aa: CASSFGVGVRGYEQYF; CDR3nt: TGTGCCAGCAGTTTTGGGGTCGGGGTTCGGGGTTACGAGCAGTACTTC
abundance: -; j_gene: TRBJ1-2; d_gene: -; v_gene: TRBV12-3/TRBV12-4; CDR3aa: CASSLASNYGYTF; CDR3nt: TGTGCCAGCAGTTTAGCCAGTAACTATGGCTACACCTTC